The 9 T cell receptor beta chains below come from one sample, sequenced in a study of blood T cells in healthy people across ages (dated by TCRdb to between 2015 and 2016). Receptor amplification or capture employed 5' RACE. The listed sequencing device is Illumina HiSeq 2500. A second PCR of roughly 6 to 11 cycles was run with a J-beta primer mix and a sample-barcoded 5' primer. In TCRdb, the public reads were trimmed at Q25 with fastp and aligned with MiXCR, with productive beta chains retained. For every CDR3 protein sequence, its rows merge into one entry that carries the most common genes and DNA. The sample has 650,000 to 800,000 distinct CDR3 sequences on record, about 51% of them singletons. The ten most abundant clones make up about 13% of the sample. Source material: blood. Receptor source: a woman of 80 years or more in good health.

This clonotype was detected only once. V is TRBV7-9 and J is TRBJ2-7, with TRBD2 as a possible D gene (7 bases). The better agreement between TRBJ2-4 and the DNA end casts doubt on the J call. CDR3 length equals 16 residues. Germline V gene sequence: CDR1 SEHNR, CDR2 FQNEAQ (reference sequence). The CDR3 here is CASSSGLVGAASIQYF. CDR3 bases: TGTGCCAGCAGCTCCGGACTAGTGGGGGCGGCGAGCATTCAGTACTTC.

The chain uses TRBV11-3 and TRBJ2-1; tentatively, D is TRBD1 or TRBD2 (6 bases each). Trimming removed 4 bases from V and 8 bases from J, with 15 bases in between. Germline V gene lookup returns CDR1 SGHNT and CDR2 YENEEA. This CDR3 region has 14 residues. The CDR3 protein is CASSSRWGADEQFF. The CDR3 coding sequence is TGTGCCAGCAGCTCCCGGTGGGGGGCGGATGAGCAGTTCTTC.

The gene calls are TRBV27 and TRBJ2-3; 7 nucleotides match TRBD1. After removal of 7 bases from V and 3 bases from J, the junction contained 7 bases not matched to a gene. Germline V lookup: CDR1 MNHEY, CDR2 SMNVEV (reference sequence). The CDR3 extends over 14 amino acids. CDR3 coding DNA: TGTGCCAGCACCCCAGGGGGTTGGACAGATACGCAGTATTTT. Amino acid sequence: CASTPGGWTDTQYF.

V usage is TRBV5-1 and J usage is TRBJ2-7; D is perhaps TRBD2 (6 bases). The V gene's germline CDR1 is SGHRS and CDR2 YFSETQ. CDR3 size: 15 residues. V was shortened by 7 bases and J by 0 bases, with 17 bases between the two germline ends. CDR3 sequence reads: CASAPRAGSSYEQYF. DNA for the CDR3: TGCGCCAGCGCCCCCCGGGCGGGGAGCTCCTACGAGCAGTACTTC.

This clonotype was counted only a few times. The rearrangement links TRBV20-1 to TRBJ1-2; D is undetermined. Germline V gene data show CDR1 as DFQATT and CDR2 as SNEGSKA (reference sequence). This CDR3 comprises 16 residues. The V end was cut by 0 bases, the J end by 4 bases, with 18 bases between. Here the CDR3 reads CSARDLRSRASYGYTF. The CDR3 coding sequence is TGCAGTGCTAGAGATCTCCGATCCCGGGCATCCTATGGCTACACCTTC.

The table lists this clonotype with many counts. The V gene is TRBV25-1, the J gene TRBJ2-5, with 9 bases that match TRBD2. The CDR3 is made up of 13 amino acids. V was pared by 3 bases and J by 4 bases, with 0 bases of the junction left unmatched. Per germline, CDR1 MGHDK and CDR2 SYGVNS. The CDR3 nucleotides read TGTGCCAGCAGTGATAGCGGGAGAGAGACCCAGTACTTC. It is translated as CASSDSGRETQYF.

Points on this clonotype: This may be a read error, as it is one base from a much larger clone. The rearrangement links TRBV20-1 to TRBJ2-3; D could derive from TRBD1 or TRBD2 (5 bases each). This CDR3 comprises 12 residues. The V end lost 6 bases, the J end lost 2 bases, and 9 bases lay between the germline ends. From germline, CDR1 is DFQATT and CDR2 SNEGSKA (reference sequence). CDR3 sequence: CSAGPATDTQYF. The CDR3 DNA sequence: TGCAGTGCGGGACCGGCCACAGATACGCAGTATTTT.

This chain links TRBV7-9 with TRBJ2-7; D is ambiguous. Germline loops: CDR1 SEHNR, CDR2 FQNEAQ (reference sequence). Trimming shortened V by 5 bases and J by 6 bases, and 11 bases separated the two germline ends. The CDR3 extends over 12 amino acids. The CDR3 DNA sequence: TGTGCCAGCAGCCTTTTACCAGGCGAGCAGTACTTC. The encoded protein is CASSLLPGEQYF.

This clonotype was seen at least ten times. V is TRBV12-3 or TRBV12-4 and J is TRBJ2-1; 7 nucleotides align to TRBD1. The CDR3 contains 15 residues. Unmatched junction bases numbered 6, after V lost 7 bases and J lost 0 bases. As DNA, the CDR3 is TGTGCCAGCATGGGACAGAGGAGCTCCTACAATGAGCAGTTCTTC. Translating gives CASMGQRSSYNEQFF.